This T cell receptor (beta chain) comes out of a study of shared clonotypes between healthy human individuals. Germline loops: CDR1 GTSNPN, CDR2 SVGIG (reference sequence). V lost 5 bases to trimming and J lost 0 bases; unmatched junction nucleotides: 8. This CDR3 is built from 15 residues. All donors qualified as healthy HIV-negative adults and had experienced no recent acute infections or vaccinations. Every subset had its genomic DNA shared out evenly among several immunoSEQ plates. Unsorted PBMC DNA sequencing spanned ten immunoSEQ deep assay plates. Measured with immunoSEQ multiplex PCR; TCRdb has only the in-frame clones, and not every one. The sample has approximately 510,000 clones; 79% are singletons.

This clonotype was sampled from a woman aged 40 to 50 in good health. Some clones in this sample may be carry-over from other donors' samples. Sequencing was carried out using PBMCs. The chain recombines TRBV30 with TRBJ2-7, with TRBD1 identical over 9 bases. The CDR3 protein is CAWGRDRASSYEQYF. CDR3 DNA: TGTGCCTGGGGAAGGGACAGGGCGAGCTCCTACGAGCAGTACTTC.